This is a list of T cell receptor beta chains from one sample in a study of cytomegalovirus exposure and HLA in healthy donors. The protocol was immunoSEQ multiplex PCR, while the TCRdb copy is restricted to in-frame clones and leaves out a portion. The sample shows more than 100,000 clones, 75% to 90% of them seen only once. Sequenced sample: PBMCs. All receptors come from a young man in good health and CMV-seronegative. Each CDR3 is given with its conserved first and last residue. The order of the fields is clone size, J gene, V gene, D gene, CDR3 protein, CDR3 DNA. D genes are given only for firm matches. Size is stated for part of the rows, as once, few or many counts, or as a class when the clone is expanded.

size: -
J: TRBJ2-3
V: TRBV29-1
D: TRBD1
CDR3: CSVDRTGKQDTQYF
DNA: TGCAGCGTCGACCGGACAGGGAAGCAAGATACGCAGTATTTT

size: -
J: TRBJ2-1
V: TRBV7-6
D: -
CDR3: CASSLGASYNEQFF
DNA: TGTGCCAGCAGTCTGGGGGCGTCTTACAATGAGCAGTTCTTC

size: -
J: TRBJ2-5
V: TRBV7-9
D: -
CDR3: CASSSTEKETQYF
DNA: TGTGCCAGCAGCTCGACAGAGAAAGAGACCCAGTACTTC

size: -
J: TRBJ2-1
V: TRBV28
D: -
CDR3: CATGASYNEQFF
DNA: TGTGCCACGGGTGCCTCCTACAATGAGCAGTTCTTC

size: -
J: TRBJ1-6
V: TRBV28
D: -
CDR3: CASSLFRADNSPLHF
DNA: TGTGCCAGCAGTTTGTTCAGGGCCGATAATTCACCCCTCCACTTT

size: -
J: TRBJ2-7
V: TRBV11-2
D: TRBD2
CDR3: CASSRIGEGEQYF
DNA: TGTGCCAGCAGCCGGATAGGGGAGGGCGAGCAGTACTTC

size: -
J: TRBJ2-7
V: TRBV5-4
D: TRBD1
CDR3: CASSLAPAGGSYEQYF
DNA: TGTGCCAGCAGCTTGGCCCCGGCAGGGGGCTCCTACGAGCAGTACTTC

size: -
J: TRBJ2-7
V: TRBV7-2
D: -
CDR3: CASSASMTGREQYF
DNA: TGTGCCAGCAGCGCCTCTATGACAGGTCGGGAGCAGTACTTC

size: -
J: TRBJ1-4
V: TRBV9
D: -
CDR3: CASSAQVNNEKLFF
DNA: TGTGCCAGCAGCGCACAGGTGAATAATGAAAAACTGTTTTTT

size: once
J: TRBJ2-3
V: TRBV5-1
D: -
CDR3: CASTNSLITDTQYF
DNA: TGCGCCAGCACCAACAGCCTTATTACAGATACGCAGTATTTT

size: -
J: TRBJ1-1
V: TRBV5-8
D: -
CDR3: CASSFSWSTEAFF
DNA: TGTGCCAGCAGCTTTAGTTGGAGCACTGAAGCTTTCTTT

size: -
J: TRBJ2-2
V: TRBV29-1
D: -
CDR3: CSVDSGAGELFF
DNA: TGCAGCGTTGATTCGGGGGCCGGGGAGCTGTTTTTT

size: -
J: TRBJ1-3
V: TRBV18
D: -
CDR3: CASSPSKQSGNTIYF
DNA: TGTGCCAGCTCACCAAGCAAACAGTCTGGAAACACCATATATTTT

size: few
J: TRBJ2-5
V: TRBV9
D: TRBD1
CDR3: CAVIHRGLGETQYF
DNA: TGTGCCGTAATTCACAGGGGCTTAGGGGAGACCCAGTACTTC

size: once
J: TRBJ1-1
V: TRBV6-1
D: TRBD1
CDR3: CASRATGGTEAFF
DNA: TGTGCCAGCAGAGCTACAGGGGGCACTGAAGCTTTCTTT

size: few
J: TRBJ2-5
V: TRBV7-2
D: -
CDR3: CASSHRTVQETQYF
DNA: TGTGCCAGCAGCCACAGGACAGTTCAAGAGACCCAGTACTTC

size: -
J: TRBJ1-5
V: TRBV5-4
D: -
CDR3: CASSLAGVDQPQHF
DNA: TGTGCCAGCAGCTTGGCCGGGGTGGATCAGCCCCAGCATTTT

size: -
J: TRBJ2-3
V: TRBV5-1
D: TRBD2
CDR3: CASSLSGGADTQYF
DNA: TGCGCCAGCAGCTTAAGCGGGGGGGCAGATACGCAGTATTTT

size: once
J: TRBJ2-7
V: TRBV15
D: -
CDR3: CATRYRQGINYEQYF
DNA: TGTGCCACCAGGTACCGCCAGGGTATAAACTACGAGCAGTACTTC

size: few
J: TRBJ1-1
V: TRBV19
D: -
CDR3: CASSTGQINTEAFF
DNA: TGTGCCAGTAGTACTGGACAAATTAACACTGAAGCTTTCTTT

size: -
J: TRBJ2-1
V: TRBV19
D: -
CDR3: CASSVGAIYNEQFF
DNA: TGTGCCAGTAGTGTGGGGGCGATCTACAATGAGCAGTTCTTC

size: -
J: TRBJ2-7
V: TRBV4-1
D: TRBD1
CDR3: CASSPGQGIGEQYF
DNA: TGCGCCAGCAGCCCGGGACAGGGGATCGGCGAGCAGTACTTC

size: -
J: TRBJ1-6
V: TRBV5-1
D: -
CDR3: CASSLDDSPYNSPLHF
DNA: TGCGCCAGCAGCCTGGATGACAGTCCGTATAATTCACCCCTCCACTTT

size: -
J: TRBJ1-3
V: TRBV29-1
D: -
CDR3: CSVEGPDEVNTIYF
DNA: TGCAGCGTTGAGGGGCCGGACGAAGTAAACACCATATATTTT

size: -
J: TRBJ2-6
V: TRBV5-1
D: -
CDR3: CASSLDSSGANVLTF
DNA: TGCGCCAGCAGCCTAGACAGCTCTGGGGCCAACGTCCTGACTTTC

size: -
J: TRBJ1-2
V: TRBV18
D: -
CDR3: CASSRGGTSYGYTF
DNA: TGTGCCAGCTCACGCGGGGGGACTAGCTATGGCTACACCTTC

size: -
J: TRBJ1-2
V: TRBV7-9
D: -
CDR3: CASSRDGINYGYTF
DNA: TGTGCCAGCAGCCGAGACGGGATTAACTATGGCTACACCTTC

size: few
J: TRBJ2-7
V: TRBV28
D: TRBD1
CDR3: CASSSKNRGTAYEQYF
DNA: TGTGCCAGCAGTTCTAAAAACAGGGGCACGGCCTACGAGCAGTACTTC

size: -
J: TRBJ1-6
V: TRBV19
D: -
CDR3: CASAEDSRGSPLHF
DNA: TGTGCCAGTGCCGAGGACAGTCGCGGTTCACCCCTCCACTTT

size: -
J: TRBJ2-3
V: TRBV2
D: TRBD1
CDR3: CASSEDRGSTDTQYF
DNA: TGTGCCAGCAGTGAAGACAGGGGGTCGACAGATACGCAGTATTTT

size: -
J: TRBJ1-4
V: TRBV7-9
D: -
CDR3: CASSPGEGREKLFF
DNA: TGTGCCAGCAGCCCCGGGGAGGGTAGGGAAAAACTGTTTTTT

size: -
J: TRBJ1-5
V: TRBV7-9
D: -
CDR3: CASSLGAGQPQHF
DNA: TGTGCCAGCAGCTTAGGGGCGGGCCAGCCCCAGCATTTT

size: few
J: TRBJ1-2
V: TRBV6-5
D: TRBD1
CDR3: CASSYLQGPNYGYTF
DNA: TGTGCCAGCAGTTACCTACAGGGGCCTAACTATGGCTACACCTTC

size: -
J: TRBJ2-7
V: TRBV2
D: -
CDR3: CASLDGSSYEQYF
DNA: TGTGCCAGCCTTGACGGGTCCTCCTACGAGCAGTACTTC

size: -
J: TRBJ1-6
V: TRBV6-4
D: -
CDR3: CASSDGPLPRSYNSPLHF
DNA: TGTGCCAGCAGTGACGGGCCCCTTCCCCGCTCCTATAATTCACCCCTCCACTTT

size: -
J: TRBJ2-5
V: TRBV9
D: -
CDR3: CASSLRVGEGETQYF
DNA: TGTGCCAGCAGCCTCAGAGTGGGCGAGGGTGAGACCCAGTACTTC

size: -
J: TRBJ2-7
V: TRBV5-1
D: -
CDR3: CASSPGGQLYEQYF
DNA: TGCGCCAGCAGCCCAGGAGGGCAATTGTACGAGCAGTACTTC

size: -
J: TRBJ2-2
V: TRBV4-3
D: TRBD2
CDR3: CASSQTSGGAGELFF
DNA: TGCGCCAGCAGCCAGACTAGCGGGGGGGCCGGGGAGCTGTTTTTT

size: -
J: TRBJ2-3
V: TRBV29-1
D: TRBD1
CDR3: CSGVRGQRTDTQYF
DNA: TGCAGCGGTGTACGGGGACAGCGCACAGATACGCAGTATTTT

size: -
J: TRBJ1-5
V: TRBV11-2
D: -
CDR3: CASSGTVNQPQHF
DNA: TGTGCCAGCAGCGGGACTGTTAATCAGCCCCAGCATTTT

size: -
J: TRBJ1-1
V: TRBV7-9
D: -
CDR3: CASRPRWNTEAFF
DNA: TGTGCCAGCCGCCCCCGGTGGAACACTGAAGCTTTCTTT

size: -
J: TRBJ1-6
V: TRBV19
D: TRBD1
CDR3: CASRFRTGDGVRNSPLHF
DNA: TGTGCCAGTCGCTTCCGGACAGGGGATGGAGTTCGTAATTCACCCCTCCACTTT

size: -
J: TRBJ2-1
V: TRBV28
D: -
CDR3: CAASAGTAVYNEQFF
DNA: TGTGCAGCCAGTGCGGGGACAGCAGTATACAATGAGCAGTTCTTC

size: -
J: TRBJ2-7
V: TRBV27
D: TRBD2
CDR3: CASSLSPSGELQYF
DNA: TGTGCCAGCAGTTTATCCCCTAGCGGGGAGTTACAGTACTTC

size: few
J: TRBJ1-4
V: TRBV5-1
D: TRBD1
CDR3: CASRYRGNEKLFF
DNA: TGCGCCAGCAGATACAGGGGAAATGAAAAACTGTTTTTT

size: -
J: TRBJ2-1
V: TRBV4-3
D: -
CDR3: CASSQSYRQAYNEQFF
DNA: TGCGCCAGCAGCCAATCTTACAGGCAAGCCTACAATGAGCAGTTCTTC

size: -
J: TRBJ2-1
V: TRBV7-2
D: -
CDR3: CASSLASGLSYNEQFF
DNA: TGTGCCAGCAGCTTAGCTAGCGGCCTATCCTACAATGAGCAGTTCTTC

size: -
J: TRBJ1-5
V: TRBV7-8
D: -
CDR3: CASSEQFPHQPQHF
DNA: TGTGCCAGCAGCGAACAGTTTCCCCATCAGCCCCAGCATTTT

size: -
J: TRBJ2-5
V: TRBV5-4
D: -
CDR3: CASSSRRGQETQYF
DNA: TGTGCCAGCAGCTCTCGACGGGGACAAGAGACCCAGTACTTC